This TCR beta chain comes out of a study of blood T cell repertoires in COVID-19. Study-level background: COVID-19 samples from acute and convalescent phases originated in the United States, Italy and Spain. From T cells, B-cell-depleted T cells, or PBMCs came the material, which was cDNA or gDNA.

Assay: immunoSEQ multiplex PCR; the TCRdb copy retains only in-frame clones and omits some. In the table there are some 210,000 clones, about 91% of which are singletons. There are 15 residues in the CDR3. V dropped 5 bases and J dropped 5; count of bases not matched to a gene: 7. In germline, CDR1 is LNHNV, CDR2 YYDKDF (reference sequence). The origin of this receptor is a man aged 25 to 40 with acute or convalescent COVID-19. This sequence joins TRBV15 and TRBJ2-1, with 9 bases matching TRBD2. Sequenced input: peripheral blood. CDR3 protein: CATSHGLAFNNEQFF. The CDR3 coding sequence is TGTGCCACCAGCCATGGACTAGCGTTCAACAATGAGCAGTTCTTC.